This paragraph covers one T cell receptor (beta chain) sequence. Its antigen remains unknown. Via MiXCR, TCRdb re-called the RACE reads, giving one row per CDR3 protein. This sample has some 330,000 distinct CDR3 sequences, with 5.5% found just once. V gave up 2 bases and J gave up 4 bases, with 8 bases separating them. CDR1 LGHNA and CDR2 YSLEER come from the germline V gene. The CDR3 contains 13 residues. The time point is: pre-sensitization, week 0. Treatment of the sample: therapeutic diphenylcyclopropenone sensitization with weekly scalp DPC. Non-pregnant alopecia patients aged 18 to 70, suitable for DPC therapy. This sample is drawn from a study of human T cells and chemical hapten exposure. Study in general: Alopecia areata, totalis and universalis patients, mostly female, were included. Study outcomes and limitations: Those TCRs sitting above 1 in 1000 frequency stayed the same with DPC sensitization.

Sequencing used whole blood, obtained in connection with sensitization to the hapten diphenylcyclopropenone (DPC). The clonotype comes from a woman younger than 35 with alopecia areata. Some clones in this sample may be carry-over from other donors' samples. The V and J genes are TRBV4-3 and TRBJ1-2; D gene uncertain. The CDR3 reads CASSQSQSYGYTF. The DNA for the CDR3 is TGCGCCAGCAGCCAAAGCCAGAGCTATGGCTACACCTTC.